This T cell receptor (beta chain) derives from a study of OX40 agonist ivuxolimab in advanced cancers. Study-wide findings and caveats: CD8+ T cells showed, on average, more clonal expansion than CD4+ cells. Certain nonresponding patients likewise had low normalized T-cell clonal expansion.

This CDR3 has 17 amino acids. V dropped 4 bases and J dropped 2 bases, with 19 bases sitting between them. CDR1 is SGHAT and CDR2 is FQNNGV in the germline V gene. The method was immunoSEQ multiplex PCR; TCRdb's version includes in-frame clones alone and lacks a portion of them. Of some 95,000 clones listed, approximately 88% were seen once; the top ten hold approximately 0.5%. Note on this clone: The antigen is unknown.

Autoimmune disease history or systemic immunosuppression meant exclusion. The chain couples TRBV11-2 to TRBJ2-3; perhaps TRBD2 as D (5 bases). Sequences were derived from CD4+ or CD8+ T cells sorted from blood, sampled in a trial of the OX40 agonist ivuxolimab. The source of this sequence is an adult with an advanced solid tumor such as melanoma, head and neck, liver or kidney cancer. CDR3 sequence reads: CASSYLGGGATTDTQYF. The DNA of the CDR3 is TGTGCCAGCAGCTACCTAGGTGGAGGCGCAACCACAGATACGCAGTATTTT.